Here is one TCR beta chain with its context. The germline V gene has CDR1 DFQATT and CDR2 SNEGSKA (reference sequence). The CDR3 has 15 residues. The J segment lost 6 bases and the V segment lost 4 bases, leaving 11 bases of the junction unmatched. These data come from a study of response to subunit inactivated influenza vaccine. TCRdb re-analysed the RT-PCR reads in MiXCR, keeping a single row per CDR3 protein. The sample has about 780,000 distinct CDR3 sequences, 15% to 20% seen once; the top ten hold under 13%. The chain combines TRBV20-1 with TRBJ2-3; 9 nucleotides match TRBD2. This TCR derives from a man aged 50 or older who received an inactivated influenza vaccine. The starting material was PBMCs from blood, obtained less than 6 days after vaccination. The CDR3 loop is CSAMTIAGVTDTQYF. The CDR3, as DNA: TGCAGTGCTATGACTATAGCGGGAGTTACGGATACGCAGTATTTT.